Presented here are 30 T cell receptor beta chains from one specimen sequenced in a study of beta chain features in type 1 diabetes. These receptors have no known antigen. Reverse transcription of all isolated RNA meant that expressed TCRB transcripts were sequenced. Sequencing used immunoSEQ multiplex PCR; TCRdb keeps in-frame clones, though not all of them. The top ten clones hold 0.035% to 0.045% of a sample with some 660,000 clones, about 14% of them seen once. General study results and limits: TCRB CDR3s were moderately but significantly shorter in Type 1 diabetes patients in all four CD4+ subsets.

What was sequenced was naive CD4+ T cells from blood. These receptors originate from a man aged 18 to 29 with type 1 diabetes.

This clone was observed a handful of times. This sequence joins TRBV5-6 and TRBJ2-5; 8 bases map to TRBD1. This CDR3 has 14 amino acids. After removal of 3 bases from V and 2 bases from J, the junction contained 3 bases not matched to a gene. The germline gives CDR1 SGHDT, CDR2 YYEEEE. The CDR3 reads CASSSRQGQETQYF. CDR3 bases: TGTGCCAGCAGCTCCCGACAGGGGCAAGAGACCCAGTACTTC.

This clone was picked up a small number of times. The chain carries TRBV21-1 and TRBJ2-7; the table's D call, TRBD1, has no DNA check behind it. TRBV21-1 is a pseudogene segment. The length of the CDR3 is 14 residues. The CDR3 reads CASSKGDRGYEQYF. In nucleotides, the CDR3 is TGTGCCAGCAGCAAGGGGGACAGGGGGTACGAGCAGTACTTC.

This clone was recorded a few times. CDR3 amino acids: CASSPRVGFSYEQYF. For the CDR3, the DNA is TGTGCCAGCTCACCACGTGTGGGCTTCTCCTACGAGCAGTACTTC. The chain links TRBV18 to TRBJ2-7; no definite D call. From germline, CDR1 is KGHSH and CDR2 LQKENI. The CDR3 is made up of 15 amino acids. Trimming cost V 1 base and J 0 bases, with 10 bases left between them.

The genes are TRBV19 and TRBJ2-7, with D hard to call. V lost 9 bases and J 3 bases, leaving 6 bases between the germline ends. Germline V gene data show CDR1 as LNHDA and CDR2 as SQIVND (reference sequence). The CDR3 totals 10 residues. The CDR3 DNA is TGTGCCAGACATATCTACGAGCAGTACTTC. Translation: CARHIYEQYF.

This clone was found a few times. As DNA, the CDR3 is TGTGCCATCAAGACTAGCACAGATACGCAGTATTTT. It encodes CAIKTSTDTQYF. The rearrangement joins TRBV10-3 to TRBJ2-3; no reliable D call. From germline, CDR1 is ENHRY and CDR2 SYGVKD. V was trimmed by 7 bases and J by 0 bases, leaving 5 bases between them. The CDR3 consists of 12 residues.

This clone was seen only a few times. This chain uses TRBV7-9 with TRBJ2-5, with D perhaps matching TRBD1 (5 bases). The CDR3 extends over 13 amino acids. The V and J ends lost 2 bases and 4 bases respectively, with 8 bases between them. The germline V gene has CDR1 SEHNR and CDR2 FQNEAQ (reference sequence). CDR3 loop: CASSLFGAETQYF. As DNA, the CDR3 is TGTGCCAGCAGCTTATTTGGGGCAGAGACCCAGTACTTC.

The V and J genes are TRBV2 and TRBJ2-1; possibly TRBD2 for D (5 bases). Germline loops: CDR1 SNHLY, CDR2 FYNNEI. The V end lost 0 bases, the J end lost 15 bases, and 18 bases lay between the germline ends. CDR3 length: 14 residues. The CDR3 protein is CASSEALRTGWGFF. CDR3 in DNA: TGTGCCAGCAGTGAAGCGCTTCGGACGGGATGGGGGTTCTTC.

The chain has TRBV9 and TRBJ2-3, with 12 positions matching TRBD2. The CDR3 is 17 amino acids. CDR1 and CDR2 from the germline V gene are SGDLS and YYNGEE. V gave up 0 bases and J gave up 7 bases; unmatched junction bases: 9. CDR3 in DNA: TGTGCCAGCAGCGTAGCTACCCCTAGCGGGGGGGCAAATACGCAGTATTTT. Its protein is CASSVATPSGGANTQYF.

This chain links TRBV29-1 with TRBJ2-4, with TRBD1 as a possible D gene (6 bases). With 3 bases removed from V and 5 bases from J, the gap between germline ends came to 8 bases. Germline lookup yields CDR1 SQVTM and CDR2 ANQGSEA. The CDR3 covers 12 residues. In DNA, the CDR3 is TGCAGCGTTGACCCAGGGGAAAACATTCAGTACTTC. Translation gives CSVDPGENIQYF.

DNA for the CDR3: TGTGCCAGCAGTCCCCAGTTCGGGGGCCCGGGGTACTTC. Translating gives CASSPQFGGPGYF. The rearrangement joins TRBV7-9 to TRBJ2-7; D assignment may be TRBD1 or TRBD2 (6 bases each). This CDR3 comprises 13 residues. Germline lookup yields CDR1 SEHNR and CDR2 FQNEAQ (reference sequence). V was pared by 6 bases and J by 12 bases, with 21 bases between. The full variable domain, with the rest looked up from reference TRBV7-9 and TRBJ2-7, is DTGVSQNPRHKITKRGQNVTFRCDPISEHNRLYWYRQTLGQGPEFLTYFQNEAQLEKSRLLSDRFSAERPKGSFSTLEIQRTEQGDSAMYLCASSPQFGGPGYFGPGTRLTVT.

This clone showed up just a few times. V and J are TRBV30 and TRBJ2-3; D is unresolved. This CDR3 contains 15 residues. Germline V CDR1 and CDR2: GTSNPN, SVGIG (reference sequence). Between the trimmed V and J ends, which lost 0 bases and 1 base, there was a span of 11 bases. The CDR3 region is CAWSVTGTGTDTQYF. The CDR3 DNA follows: TGTGCCTGGAGTGTAACCGGAACGGGCACAGATACGCAGTATTTT.

The chain links TRBV27 to TRBJ2-5, with TRBD1 matching over 8 bases. The CDR3 sequence is 17 residues long. The V segment lost 2 bases and the J segment 4 bases; nucleotides outside the gene matches: 12. CDR1 MNHEY and CDR2 SMNVEV come from the germline V gene (reference sequence). CDR3 sequence: CASSLRVQGAPSETQYF. CDR3 nucleotides: TGTGCCAGCAGTTTACGAGTCCAGGGGGCCCCCTCAGAGACCCAGTACTTC.

This clone showed up just a few times. The chain carries TRBV27 and TRBJ2-1; 13 positions match TRBD2. Losses at the gene ends were 10 bases for V and 5 bases for J; bases not matched to a gene: 20. CDR1 is MNHEY and CDR2 is SMNVEV in the germline V gene (reference sequence). CDR3 length: 19 residues. CDR3 sequence reads: CATARIVLSTSGGNNEQFF. The CDR3 region has the DNA TGTGCCACAGCAAGGATCGTGCTCTCGACTAGCGGGGGGAACAATGAGCAGTTCTTC.

This chain connects TRBV7-3 to TRBJ1-2, with a weak D call TRBD1 (5 bases). V lost 5 bases to trimming and J lost 5 bases, with 12 bases between them. Germline CDR1 and CDR2: SGHTA and FQGTGA. The CDR3 has 13 amino acids. The CDR3 protein is CASSPGTEYGYTF. The DNA of the CDR3 is TGTGCCAGCAGCCCCGGGACGGAATATGGCTACACCTTC.

This clone was counted only a few times. CDR3 sequence reads: CAWSTNTIYF. CDR3 bases: TGTGCCTGGAGTACGAACACCATATATTTT. The chain links TRBV30 to TRBJ1-3; no clear D gene. This CDR3 contains 10 residues. From germline, CDR1 is GTSNPN and CDR2 SVGIG (reference sequence). Trimming cost V 2 bases and J 7 bases, with 3 bases left between them.

This clone has just a few counts. This sequence joins TRBV4-2 and TRBJ1-1; the D is unclear. The V end was cut by 0 bases, the J end by 2 bases, with 10 bases between. The CDR3 is 15 residues long. Germline CDR1 LGHNA, CDR2 YNFKEQ. The CDR3 nucleotides read TGTGCCAGCAGCCAAGAATACAGCCTAAACACTGAAGCTTTCTTT. Encoded protein: CASSQEYSLNTEAFF.

A few counts support this clone. This rearrangement joins TRBV5-6 to TRBJ1-5, with 7 bases identical to TRBD1. The germline CDR1 and CDR2 sequences are SGHDT and YYEEEE. Losses at the gene ends were 4 bases for V and 2 bases for J; bases not matched to a gene: 6. This CDR3 region has 15 residues. The CDR3 protein is CASSLTGTGNQPQHF. CDR3 nucleotide sequence: TGTGCCAGCAGCCTGACCGGGACAGGCAATCAGCCCCAGCATTTT.

The J gene is TRBJ2-3, the V gene TRBV9; TRBD2 matches 9 bases. CDR1 and CDR2 (germline): SGDLS, YYNGEE. This CDR3 spans 14 amino acids. Trimming took 3 bases from V and 5 from J; bases not matched to a gene: 4. CDR3 nucleotide sequence: TGTGCCAGCAGCGCCGGGACTAGCCTAGATACGCAGTATTTT. The encoded protein is CASSAGTSLDTQYF. Using reference TRBV9 and TRBJ2-3 for the parts outside the CDR3, the full variable domain is DSGVTQTPKHLITATGQRVTLRCSPRSGDLSVYWYQQSLDQGLQFLIQYYNGEERAKGNILERFSAQQFPDLHSELNLSSLELGDSALYFCASSAGTSLDTQYFGPGTRLTVL.

This clone has just a few counts. The V and J genes are TRBV12-5 and TRBJ2-1, with 9 positions matching TRBD2. Per the germline V gene, CDR1 is LGHNT and CDR2 is FRNRAP. The CDR3 is made up of 21 amino acids. J was trimmed by 0 bases and V by 2 bases; bases with no gene match: 17. This CDR3 reads CASGLQPLAGEWVGSYNEQFF. In DNA form, the CDR3 reads TGTGCTAGTGGTTTGCAACCCTTAGCGGGAGAATGGGTGGGCTCCTACAATGAGCAGTTCTTC. The variable domain in full, completed from reference TRBV12-5 and TRBJ2-1, reads DARVTQTPRHKVTEMGQEVTMRCQPILGHNTVFWYRQTMMQGLELLAYFRNRAPLDDSGMPKDRFSAEMPDATLATLKIQPSEPRDSAVYFCASGLQPLAGEWVGSYNEQFFGPGTRLTVL.

This clone was detected only a few times. The V gene is TRBV9, the J gene TRBJ1-5, with 8 bases fitting TRBD1. V shed 3 bases and J 0 bases; nucleotides not matched to a gene: 2. The V gene's germline CDR1 is SGDLS and CDR2 YYNGEE. This CDR3 region has 15 residues. CDR3 coding DNA: TGTGCCAGCAGCGGGACAGGGTATAGCAATCAGCCCCAGCATTTT. Translation: CASSGTGYSNQPQHF.

This clone has more than one count but fewer than ten. The chain joins TRBV6-5 to TRBJ2-3; the D gene is possibly TRBD2 (5 bases). This CDR3 comprises 14 residues. CDR1 MNHEY and CDR2 SVGAGI come from the germline V gene. V was shortened by 8 bases and J by 2 bases, with 14 bases between the two germline ends. Written as DNA, the CDR3 is TGTGCCAGCCCCCCCCGGGGAGTCACAGATACGCAGTATTTT. It encodes CASPPRGVTDTQYF.

This clone was counted between two and nine times. Additional DNA sequences in this sample encode the identical CDR3. In DNA, the CDR3 is TGTGCCAGCAGTGAAGAAGGGACTGGAAACACCATATATTTT. Its translation: CASSEEGTGNTIYF. The chain has TRBV2 and TRBJ1-3, with D unresolved. Germline V gives CDR1 SNHLY, CDR2 FYNNEI. V was cut by 1 base and J by 2 bases, with 6 bases left in between. This CDR3 is built from 14 residues.

This clone was picked up a small number of times. The genes are TRBV7-8 and TRBJ1-4; D ambiguous. The V gene lost 5 bases and the J gene lost 0 bases, with 16 bases spanning the gap. This CDR3 is 17 amino acids long. Germline values: CDR1 SGHVS, CDR2 FQNEAQ. The CDR3 loop reads CASSPRGSSATNEKLFF. The CDR3 coding sequence is TGTGCCAGCAGCCCGCGGGGTTCATCCGCAACTAATGAAAAACTGTTTTTT.

The chain employs TRBV7-2 and TRBJ2-1, with TRBD2 as a possible D gene (5 bases). The germline V gene has CDR1 SGHTA and CDR2 FQGNSA. The V end lost 5 bases, the J end lost 7 bases, and 15 bases lay between the germline ends. The CDR3 spans 14 residues. CDR3 protein: CASSKGRLGNEQFF. CDR3 coding DNA: TGTGCCAGCAGCAAAGGGAGATTGGGGAATGAGCAGTTCTTC.

The rearrangement uses TRBV9 and TRBJ1-1; D gene ambiguous. The CDR3 has 15 amino acids. V lost 0 bases and J 3 bases, leaving 12 bases between the germline ends. Germline V CDR1 and CDR2: SGDLS, YYNGEE. Here the CDR3 reads CASSVAPGRDTEAFF. The CDR3 DNA reads as TGTGCCAGCAGCGTAGCCCCCGGGAGGGACACTGAAGCTTTCTTT.

The chain links TRBV30 to TRBJ2-5, with D maybe TRBD1 (6 bases). Germline V lookup: CDR1 GTSNPN, CDR2 SVGIG (reference sequence). There are 14 residues in the CDR3. Trimming pared 2 bases from V and 4 bases from J, leaving 14 bases between. The CDR3 is CAWSKSGERETQYF. CDR3 bases: TGTGCCTGGAGTAAGTCAGGGGAACGAGAGACCCAGTACTTC. The whole variable domain, filled in from reference TRBV30 and TRBJ2-5, reads SQTIHQWPATLVQPVGSPLSLECTVEGTSNPNLYWYRQAAGRGLQLLFYSVGIGQISSEVPQNLSASRPQDRQFILSSKKLLLSDSGFYLCAWSKSGERETQYFGPGTRLLVL.

This chain joins TRBV19 and TRBJ2-5; D not resolved. V was cut by 0 bases and J by 5 bases, with 10 bases left in between. The germline V gene has CDR1 LNHDA and CDR2 SQIVND (reference sequence). There are 14 residues in the CDR3. The CDR3 sequence is CASSIEGPRETQYF. The CDR3 bases are TGTGCCAGTAGTATAGAAGGACCCCGGGAGACCCAGTACTTC. Full variable domain (remainder filled in from reference TRBV19 and TRBJ2-5): DGGITQSPKYLFRKEGQNVTLSCEQNLNHDAMYWYRQDPGQGLRLIYYSQIVNDFQKGDIAEGYSVSREKKESFPLTVTSAQKNPTAFYLCASSIEGPRETQYFGPGTRLLVL.

This clone was recorded a few times. The CDR3 DNA reads as TGCGCCAGCAGCTTGGGACTAGCGGACTACTCCTACGAGCAGTACTTC. Translating it yields CASSLGLADYSYEQYF. This chain uses TRBV5-1 with TRBJ2-7, with 9 bases identical to TRBD2. The germline V gene has CDR1 SGHRS and CDR2 YFSETQ. Trimming removed 0 bases from V and 0 bases from J; junction bases left unmatched: 4. CDR3 length: 16 amino acids.

This clone was observed a few times. Additional DNA sequences in this sample encode the identical CDR3. The V call is TRBV30, the J call TRBJ1-2; 9 nucleotides match TRBD1. CDR1 GTSNPN and CDR2 SVGIG come from the germline V gene (reference sequence). The CDR3 extends over 13 amino acids. V was pared by 3 bases and J by 8 bases, with 7 bases of the junction left unmatched. CDR3 sequence reads: CAWSLGQGDGYTF. The CDR3 DNA reads as TGTGCCTGGAGCCTGGGACAGGGAGACGGCTACACCTTC.

This clone was observed a few times. V is TRBV5-6 and J is TRBJ2-7, with D perhaps TRBD1 (6 bases). This CDR3 spans 14 amino acids. Per germline, CDR1 SGHDT and CDR2 YYEEEE. V was clipped by 3 bases and J by 6 bases, with 16 bases between them. DNA of the CDR3: TGTGCCAGCAGCTACCTACCGACAGGTGGCGAGCAGTACTTC. It translates to CASSYLPTGGEQYF.